This T cell receptor beta chain was identified in a study of T cells in localized non-small cell lung cancer. Generated by immunoSEQ multiplex PCR, the TCRdb table keeps only in-frame clones and is missing some. The sample gives over 40,000 clones, approximately 83% of which show up once; about a sixth is in the top ten. Trimming removed 5 bases at V and 11 bases at J, with 12 bases between. The V gene's germline CDR1 is SGHTA and CDR2 FQGTGA. The CDR3 has 12 amino acids. The rearrangement links TRBV7-3 to TRBJ2-2; D unclear. Sequencing was performed on peripheral blood mononuclear cells, taken before any cancer treatment. The receptor was derived from a man aged 40 to 70 with stage III lung adenocarcinoma. CDR3 coding DNA: TGTGCCAGCAGCGGAAACCACCTAGAGCTGTTTTTT. Residues: CASSGNHLELFF.